These T cell receptor beta chains were read from a single sample in a study of tumor and adjacent non-tumor tissue in lung cancer. TCRdb re-analysed the multiplex PCR reads in MiXCR, keeping a single row per CDR3 protein. The profile shows 68,000 or so distinct CDR3 sequences, around 60% of them singletons. The sequenced material came from lung tumor tissue. These receptors all stem from a man in his fifties or sixties with non-small cell lung cancer. CDR3s include the opening cysteine and the closing phenylalanine or tryptophan. A D gene is named only where the DNA matches it firmly. Size is omitted from some rows. Given values are once, few, many or a class for expanded clones.

clone_size	v_call	j_call	d_call	cdr3_nt	cdr3_aa
few	TRBV7-8	TRBJ2-1	-	TGTGCCATCAGTCTACATGGGTACAATGAGCAGTTCTTC	CAISLHGYNEQFF
few	TRBV30	TRBJ1-2	TRBD1	TGTGCCGCGGGCCCTCAGGGGGCGTGGGGCTACACCTTC	CAAGPQGAWGYTF
-	TRBV5-1	TRBJ2-7	-	TGCGCCAGCAGCTTGGCCGGGCTCCCCTACGAGCAGTACTTC	CASSLAGLPYEQYF
once	TRBV6-1	TRBJ2-7	-	TGTACCAGCAGTGGCCAGGCGAACCTCGAGCAGTACTTC	CTSSGQANLEQYF
-	TRBV6-1	TRBJ1-6	TRBD1	TGTGCCAGCAGCCGACAGGGAGAGGATCCCCGCCACTTT	CASSRQGEDPRHF
-	TRBV29-1	TRBJ2-5	-	TGCAGCTCCAACGGGTTCGGCCAAGAGACCCAGTACTTC	CSSNGFGQETQYF
many	TRBV7-8	TRBJ1-5	-	TGTGCCAGCAGCTTAGAGGGTCAGCCCCAGCATTTT	CASSLEGQPQHF
-	TRBV28	TRBJ2-5	TRBD2	TGTGCCAGCAGTCCCATGGGGGGGGGGTCGGATACCCGGTACTTC	CASSPMGGGSDTRYF
once	TRBV5-8	TRBJ2-2	-	TGTGCCAGCACCGGGACGCCGAATACCGGGGAGCTGTTTTTT	CASTGTPNTGELFF
-	TRBV6-9	TRBJ1-5	TRBD1	TGTGCCAGCAGTTACCGTCCCACAGGGGGGAGGACCAATCAGCCCCAGCATTTT	CASSYRPTGGRTNQPQHF
many	TRBV29-1	TRBJ2-1	-	TGCAGCGTTTTAGGAGTACGGAGCAATGAGCAGTTCTTC	CSVLGVRSNEQFF
-	TRBV11-2	TRBJ1-1	TRBD1	TGCACCCGCAGCTCGGACAGGGCTGAAGCTTTCTTT	CTRSSDRAEAFF
many	TRBV29-1	TRBJ2-7	TRBD1	TGCAGCGTGACAGGGGACTCCTACGAGCAGTACTTC	CSVTGDSYEQYF
once	TRBV18	TRBJ1-5	TRBD1	TGTGCCACCTCAGCTCCCGGGACAGGGGGGCGTCAGCCCCAGCATTTT	CATSAPGTGGRQPQHF
-	TRBV6-5	TRBJ2-3	-	TGTGCCAGCAGTCAAGTGCGTGTGAACACAGATACGCAGTATTTT	CASSQVRVNTDTQYF
-	TRBV6-5	TRBJ1-3	-	TGTGCCAGCTGGGAACAGGGAATCTCTGGAAACACCGTATATTTT	CASWEQGISGNTVYF
-	TRBV6-5	TRBJ2-1	-	TGTGCCAGCAGTTACTCTGGGTACTTCTACAATGAGCAATTCTTC	CASSYSGYFYNEQFF
-	TRBV24-1	TRBJ2-7	-	TGTGCCACCAGTGATGGGGCAGCAGTGGGAGAGCCCTACGAGCAGTACTTT	CATSDGAAVGEPYEQYF
-	TRBV11-3	TRBJ1-4	-	TGTGCCAGCAGTTTAGCCCCATGGTTGCGGTTTAATGGAAAACTGTTTTTT	CASSLAPWLRFNGKLFF
-	TRBV11-2	TRBJ2-3	-	TGTGTCAGCAGCCAGGGGGGGGATACGCAGTATTTT	CVSSQGGDTQYF
-	TRBV30	TRBJ1-2	-	TGTGCCTGGGGACAGAGCTATGGCTACACCTTC	CAWGQSYGYTF
-	TRBV30	TRBJ1-5	-	TGTGCCTGGAGCTCGGGAACAGGGATGCATCAGCCCCAGCATTTT	CAWSSGTGMHQPQHF
-	TRBV5-1	TRBJ2-1	-	TGCGCCAGCAGCTTAATAACGGGATTATACAATGAGCAGTTGTTC	CASSLITGLYNEQLF
-	TRBV5-1	TRBJ2-3	TRBD1	TGCGCCAGCAGCTTGCGAGTTCCAGGGGGCGCAGATACGCAGTATTTT	CASSLRVPGGADTQYF
-	TRBV6-2/TRBV6-3	TRBJ2-3	-	TGTGCCAGCAGGGAAATACTAAACACAGATACGCAGTATTTT	CASREILNTDTQYF
few	TRBV2	TRBJ1-2	-	TGTGCCAGCAATCGGGGGGCTTTGGGCTACACCTTC	CASNRGALGYTF
many	TRBV14	TRBJ2-3	-	TGTGCCAGCAGCCAAGAGATCACAGATACGCAGTATTTT	CASSQEITDTQYF